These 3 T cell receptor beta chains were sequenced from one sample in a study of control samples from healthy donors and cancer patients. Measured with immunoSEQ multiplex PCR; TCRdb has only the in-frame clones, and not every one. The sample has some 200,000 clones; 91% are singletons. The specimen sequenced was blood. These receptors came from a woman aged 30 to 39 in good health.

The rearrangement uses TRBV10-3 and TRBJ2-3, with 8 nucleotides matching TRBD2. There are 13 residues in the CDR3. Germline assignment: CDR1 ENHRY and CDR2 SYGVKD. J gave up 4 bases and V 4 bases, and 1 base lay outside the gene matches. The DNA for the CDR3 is TGTGCCATCAGTGGGACTAGCCCAGATACGCAGTATTTT. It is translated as CAISGTSPDTQYF.

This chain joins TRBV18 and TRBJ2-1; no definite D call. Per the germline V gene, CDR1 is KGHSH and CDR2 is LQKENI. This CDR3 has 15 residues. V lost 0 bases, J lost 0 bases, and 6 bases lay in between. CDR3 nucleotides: TGTGCCAGCTCACCACCTAGCTTCTCCTACAATGAGCAGTTCTTC. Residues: CASSPPSFSYNEQFF.

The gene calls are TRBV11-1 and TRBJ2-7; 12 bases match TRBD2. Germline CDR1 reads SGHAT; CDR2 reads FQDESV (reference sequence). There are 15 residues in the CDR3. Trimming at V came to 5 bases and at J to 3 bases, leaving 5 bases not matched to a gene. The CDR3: CASSPRTSGNYEQYF. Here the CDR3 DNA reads TGTGCCAGCAGCCCCCGGACTAGCGGGAACTACGAGCAGTACTTC. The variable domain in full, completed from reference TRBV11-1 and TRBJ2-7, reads EAEVAQSPRYKITEKSQAVAFWCDPISGHATLYWYRQILGQGPELLVQFQDESVVDDSQLPKDRFSAERLKGVDSTLKIQPAELGDSAMYLCASSPRTSGNYEQYFGPGTRLTVT.